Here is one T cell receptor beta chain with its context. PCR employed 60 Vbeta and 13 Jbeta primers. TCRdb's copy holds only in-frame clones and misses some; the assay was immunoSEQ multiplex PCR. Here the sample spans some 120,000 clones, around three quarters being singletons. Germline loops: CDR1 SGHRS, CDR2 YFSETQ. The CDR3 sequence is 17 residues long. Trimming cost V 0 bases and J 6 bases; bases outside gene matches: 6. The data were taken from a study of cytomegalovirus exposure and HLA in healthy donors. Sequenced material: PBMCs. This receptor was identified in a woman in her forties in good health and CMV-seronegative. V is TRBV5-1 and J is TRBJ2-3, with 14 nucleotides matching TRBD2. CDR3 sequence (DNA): TGCGCCAGCAGCTTGGCGGGACTAGCGGGAGATTTTGATACGCAGTATTTT. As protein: CASSLAGLAGDFDTQYF.